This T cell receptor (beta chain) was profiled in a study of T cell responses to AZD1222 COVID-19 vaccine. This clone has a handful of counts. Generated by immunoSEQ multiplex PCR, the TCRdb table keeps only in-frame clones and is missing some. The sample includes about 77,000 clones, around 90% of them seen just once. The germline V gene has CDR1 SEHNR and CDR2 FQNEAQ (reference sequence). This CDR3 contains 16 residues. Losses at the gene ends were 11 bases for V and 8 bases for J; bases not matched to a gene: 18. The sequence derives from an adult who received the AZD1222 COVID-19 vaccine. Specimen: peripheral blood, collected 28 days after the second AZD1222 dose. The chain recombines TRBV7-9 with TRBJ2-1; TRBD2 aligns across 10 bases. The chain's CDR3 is CAASVGAGGPFDEQFF. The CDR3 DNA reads TGTGCCGCGTCGGTGGGAGCGGGAGGGCCTTTCGATGAGCAGTTCTTC.